A single sample gave rise to the 5 T cell receptor beta chains below, sequenced in a study of breast tumors, draining lymph nodes, adjacent tissues (dated by TCRdb to about 2016). Lymph node samples were obtained from the axillary draining lymph nodes of breast cancer patients. The library came from multiplex PCR. The sequencing machine was an Illumina HiSeq 2000. The public reads were run again by TCRdb, first through fastp at Q25 and then through MiXCR, and only productive beta chains were kept. Every distinct CDR3 protein forms one entry, paired with its most common genes and DNA. The sample table holds 130,000 or so distinct CDR3 sequences, of which 20% to 25% were seen once. Jointly, the top ten make up about 2.6% of the sample. The sequenced sample was axillary lymph node tissue. The receptors here all came from a female donor with breast cancer. Some clones in this sample may be carry-over from other donors' samples.

Ten or more counts support this clonotype. The V call is TRBV7-9, the J call TRBJ2-5; TRBD2 matches at 8 bases. CDR3 length: 15 amino acids. V lost 5 bases, J lost 3 bases, and 8 bases stayed unmatched. The germline V gene encodes CDR1 SEHNR and CDR2 FQNEAQ (reference sequence). The CDR3 sequence: CASSLTGTSKETQYF. DNA of the CDR3: TGTGCCAGCAGCCTAACCGGGACTAGTAAAGAGACCCAGTACTTC.

This clonotype was seen at least ten times. V and J are TRBV12-3 or TRBV12-4 and TRBJ2-5, with 8 bases fitting TRBD1. This CDR3 spans 14 amino acids. Trimming removed 5 bases from V and 5 bases from J; junction bases left unmatched: 7. CDR3 region: CASSRQGIGETQYF. CDR3 bases: TGTGCCAGCAGTCGACAGGGGATCGGCGAGACCCAGTACTTC.

This clonotype has just a few counts. The chain has TRBV28 and TRBJ2-1; 9 bases fit TRBD2. The trim removed 3 bases at V and 4 bases at J, leaving 7 bases unmatched. The CDR3 spans 16 residues. CDR1 and CDR2 (germline): MDHEN, SYDVKM. CDR3 DNA sequence: TGTGCCAGCAGTTTTAGCGGGAGAGGAGGGTACAATGAGCAGTTCTTC. Protein product: CASSFSGRGGYNEQFF.

Many counts were recorded for this clonotype. The J gene is TRBJ2-7, the V gene TRBV9; TRBD1 agrees at 9 bases. V gave up 3 bases and J gave up 2 bases; unmatched junction bases: 6. The germline gives CDR1 SGDLS, CDR2 YYNGEE. The CDR3 is made up of 15 amino acids. CDR3 protein: CASSAGQGFPYEQYF. The CDR3 bases are TGTGCCAGCAGCGCGGGACAGGGTTTCCCCTACGAGCAGTACTTC. The complete variable domain, with remaining parts taken from reference TRBV9 and TRBJ2-7, reads DSGVTQTPKHLITATGQRVTLRCSPRSGDLSVYWYQQSLDQGLQFLIQYYNGEERAKGNILERFSAQQFPDLHSELNLSSLELGDSALYFCASSAGQGFPYEQYFGPGTRLTVT.

This clonotype was counted ten times or more. The rearrangement uses TRBV7-9 and TRBJ2-3, with D hard to call. Germline V lookup: CDR1 SEHNR, CDR2 FQNEAQ (reference sequence). The length of the CDR3 is 17 residues. V was cut by 1 base and J by 2 bases, with 16 bases left in between. In nucleotides, the CDR3 is TGTGCCAGCAGCTTAGGGGGTCCGGTATTCCCCACAGATACGCAGTATTTT. The encoded protein is CASSLGGPVFPTDTQYF.